Listed below are T cell receptor beta chains from one sample, sequenced in a study of cytomegalovirus exposure and HLA in healthy donors. Generated by immunoSEQ multiplex PCR, the TCRdb table keeps only in-frame clones and is missing some. The repertoire holds 100,000 to 120,000 clones, 80% to 85% seen once, with approximately 6.9% in the top ten. Sequenced sample: PBMCs. Receptors were obtained from a man aged 25 to 45 in good health and CMV-seropositive. Both conserved end residues are trimmed from each CDR3. Each record gives: J gene, V gene, D gene, CDR3 protein. A D gene is named only where the DNA matches it firmly.

TRBJ1-2	TRBV5-1	TRBD1	ASSLAWTGADYGYT
TRBJ2-3	TRBV6-6	TRBD1	ASGQGALPDTQY
TRBJ2-5	TRBV29-1	NA	SGLLPGRQETQY
TRBJ2-3	TRBV7-2	NA	ASSLLGLTDTQY
TRBJ2-5	TRBV9	TRBD2	ASSGGGETQY
TRBJ1-4	TRBV10-1	TRBD1	ASSDRQGANEKLF
TRBJ2-5	TRBV5-6	TRBD2	ASSLFLAGARQETQY
TRBJ2-1	TRBV29-1	TRBD2	SVDGGGRGNEQF
TRBJ2-3	TRBV30	TRBD1	AWSLLRTGGPDTQY
TRBJ2-7	TRBV13	NA	ASSLDSSYEQY
TRBJ2-1	TRBV4-1	TRBD1	ASSQPGRDRNYNGQF
TRBJ2-7	TRBV2	NA	AILLSGLSYEQY
NA	TRBV10-2	TRBD2	ASSESAGGVYEQY
TRBJ2-2	TRBV5-1	TRBD1	ASSWGDRHGELF
TRBJ1-4	TRBV15	TRBD1	ATSSPYRGKLDDGLF
TRBJ1-1	TRBV20-1	NA	SAREGQEAF
TRBJ1-1	TRBV5-1	NA	ASSLVWGLKNTEAF
TRBJ1-2	TRBV27	NA	ASRAPGANYGYT
TRBJ1-6	TRBV11-2	TRBD1	ASSPHRDRGYSPLH
TRBJ2-1	TRBV29-1	TRBD1	STRTGGFEQF
TRBJ1-1	TRBV19	NA	ASSIVLRGTGNTEAF
TRBJ2-5	TRBV5-6	NA	ASSLSFFHDFQETQY
TRBJ2-3	TRBV6-5	TRBD2	ASSYGAGGEDTQY
TRBJ2-3	TRBV4-1	TRBD2	ASSQSGGGADTQY
TRBJ1-1	TRBV2	TRBD1	ASNFDRGREAF
TRBJ2-2	TRBV7-2	NA	ASSAVPQGGMNTGELF
TRBJ2-5	TRBV20-1	NA	STGTQETQY
TRBJ2-3	TRBV10-3	NA	AISDGRSASSTDTQY
TRBJ2-7	TRBV19	TRBD2	ASRNIAGQDYEQY
TRBJ2-2	TRBV29-1	NA	SVALTGGYTGELF
TRBJ2-7	TRBV5-1	TRBD1	ASSPDRGTYEQY